Below, 26 T cell receptor beta chains from the same sample are listed, as sequenced in a study of blood T cell repertoires in COVID-19. Method: immunoSEQ multiplex PCR; TCRdb's copy keeps in-frame clones and lacks some. Altogether about 190,000 clones are present, around 80% being singletons, with the ten largest covering approximately 13%. Sequencing input: peripheral blood. These receptor sequences come from a man aged 50 to 60 who had recovered from COVID-19.

Here the CDR3 DNA reads TGTGCCAGTAGTATATTGACAGGGGAAAAGACCCAGTACTTC. It codes for CASSILTGEKTQYF. The chain employs TRBV19 and TRBJ2-5; 8 bases agree with TRBD1. Germline CDR1 LNHDA, CDR2 SQIVND (reference sequence). The CDR3 has 14 amino acids. V was clipped by 2 bases and J by 6 bases; unmatched bases: 5.

V and J are TRBV6-5 and TRBJ1-1, with a possible D match to TRBD1 (6 bases). The V end was cut by 4 bases, the J end by 1 base, with 13 bases between. CDR3 length: 15 amino acids. Germline V gives CDR1 MNHEY, CDR2 SVGAGI. The DNA for the CDR3 is TGTGCCAGCAGTTCCTTGGACAGTACGAACACTGAAGCTTTCTTT. As protein: CASSSLDSTNTEAFF.

This clone appeared a few times. The chain joins TRBV7-2 to TRBJ2-1; D possibly corresponds to TRBD2 (6 bases). CDR3 length: 12 residues. V was clipped by 3 bases and J by 13 bases, with 13 bases between them. Germline V lookup: CDR1 SGHTA, CDR2 FQGNSA. CDR3 sequence: CASSFPGRGQFF. CDR3 bases: TGTGCCAGCAGCTTTCCCGGGAGAGGACAGTTCTTC.

The chain employs TRBV27 and TRBJ1-5; weak D call: TRBD1 (5 bases). CDR3 size: 13 residues. Trimming cost V 10 bases and J 0 bases, with 10 bases left between them. Per the germline V gene, CDR1 is MNHEY and CDR2 is SMNVEV (reference sequence). In DNA, the CDR3 is TGTGCCACGGGGAGGGGTAGCAATCAGCCCCAGCATTTT. As protein: CATGRGSNQPQHF.

This clone was observed a few times. The rearrangement joins TRBV9 to TRBJ1-2; D gene uncertain. Germline V gene sequence: CDR1 SGDLS, CDR2 YYNGEE. CDR3 length equals 14 residues. With 3 bases removed from V and 3 bases from J, the gap between germline ends came to 12 bases. Here the CDR3 DNA reads TGTGCCAGCAGCGGGAGGGCAGCGTACTATGGCTACACCTTC. This sequence encodes CASSGRAAYYGYTF.

This clone was seen only a few times. This chain uses TRBV15 with TRBJ2-3, with TRBD1 as a possible D gene (6 bases). V shed 2 bases and J shed 4 bases, with 10 bases lying between them. The CDR3 has 14 residues. The germline gives CDR1 LNHNV, CDR2 YYDKDF (reference sequence). CDR3 coding DNA: TGTGCCACCAGCAGATCGACAGGATCAGATACGCAGTATTTT. It specifies CATSRSTGSDTQYF.

This chain connects TRBV19 to TRBJ2-5; D is perhaps TRBD1 (5 bases). The CDR3 loop spans 15 amino acids. Germline CDR1 and CDR2: LNHDA and SQIVND (reference sequence). Deletions cut 2 bases from V and 1 base from J, with 11 bases between. The CDR3 DNA sequence: TGTGCCAGTAGTATACATAGGGGTACCCAAGAGACCCAGTACTTC. It encodes CASSIHRGTQETQYF.

V gene TRBV27 combines with J gene TRBJ2-3; 14 positions agree with TRBD2. CDR1 MNHEY and CDR2 SMNVEV come from the germline V gene (reference sequence). This CDR3 is built from 16 residues. V lost 6 bases, J lost 6 bases, and 8 bases stayed unmatched. CDR3 nucleotides: TGTGCCAGCAGGGAGACTAGCGGGAGGGCCGATGATACGCAGTATTTT. Amino acid sequence: CASRETSGRADDTQYF.

The chain links TRBV30 to TRBJ1-1; 7 nucleotides line up with TRBD1. Germline V gene data show CDR1 as GTSNPN and CDR2 as SVGIG (reference sequence). V was clipped by 0 bases and J by 2 bases; unmatched bases: 9. The CDR3 covers 16 residues. The CDR3 DNA reads TGTGCCTGGAGTGTACGACAGGGAAGGCCTAACACTGAAGCTTTCTTT. Encoded protein: CAWSVRQGRPNTEAFF.

The rearrangement links TRBV24-1 to TRBJ2-3; a possible D gene is TRBD1 (6 bases). CDR3 length equals 15 residues. Germline V CDR1 and CDR2: KGHDR, SFDVKD. V lost 1 base, J lost 2 bases, and 9 bases lay in between. The DNA for the CDR3 is TGTGCCACCAGTGATTTAGCAGGGGTCACAGATACGCAGTATTTT. Translating gives CATSDLAGVTDTQYF.

The genes are TRBV21-1 and TRBJ1-2. TRBV21-1 is labeled a pseudogene. The CDR3 totals 16 residues. The CDR3 DNA follows: TGTGCCAGCAGCAAAGCGCTTTTGAGGGTACACTATGGCTACACCTTC. As protein: CASSKALLRVHYGYTF.

The sample holds a few counts of this clone. The V call is TRBV7-6, the J call TRBJ2-1; D might be TRBD2 (7 bases). Germline lookup yields CDR1 SGHVS and CDR2 FNYEAQ. V was clipped by 4 bases and J by 0 bases, with 13 bases between them. The CDR3 contains 16 residues. CDR3 DNA: TGTGCCAGCAGCTCATTAGGGGGGGTCTCCTACAATGAGCAGTTCTTC. Protein: CASSSLGGVSYNEQFF.

V gene TRBV5-4 combines with J gene TRBJ2-2, with 12 bases aligning to TRBD1. The junction had 3 bases not matched to a gene; V was cut back by 5 bases and J by 4 bases. This CDR3 contains 15 residues. Germline CDR1 reads SGHNT; CDR2 reads YYREEE (reference sequence). The CDR3 loop is CASRVGQGATGELFF. Here the CDR3 DNA reads TGTGCCAGCAGAGTGGGACAGGGGGCCACCGGGGAGCTGTTTTTT.

J is TRBJ2-7 and V is TRBV6-1; D ambiguous. Germline assignment: CDR1 MNHNS and CDR2 SASEGT. Trimming cost V 2 bases and J 7 bases, with 6 bases left between them. The CDR3 has 11 amino acids. CDR3 DNA sequence: TGTGCCAGCAGTGAACCCGGGGAGCAGTACTTC. Translating it yields CASSEPGEQYF.

The count of this clone is one. The J gene is TRBJ1-3, the V gene TRBV20-1; D is ambiguous. This CDR3 region has 13 residues. Trimming shortened V by 5 bases and J by 4 bases, and 12 bases separated the two germline ends. Germline V gene sequence: CDR1 DFQATT, CDR2 SNEGSKA (reference sequence). The CDR3 nucleotides read TGCAGTGCTCGTGCGGCGGGAGGAAACACCATATATTTT. As protein: CSARAAGGNTIYF.

This clone was detected only a few times. The rearrangement joins TRBV13 to TRBJ2-3; D is perhaps TRBD1 (5 bases). This CDR3 spans 15 amino acids. CDR1 PRHDT and CDR2 FYEKMQ come from the germline V gene (reference sequence). V lost 0 bases, J lost 4 bases, and 11 bases lay in between. This CDR3 reads CASSLGARASDTQYF. DNA for the CDR3: TGTGCCAGCAGCTTAGGGGCCAGGGCCTCAGATACGCAGTATTTT.

This rearrangement joins TRBV7-9 to TRBJ2-1; 13 bases agree with TRBD2. The CDR3 extends over 15 amino acids. With 6 bases clipped from V and 4 bases from J, the junction kept 3 bases outside the gene matches. CDR1 is SEHNR and CDR2 is FQNEAQ in the germline V gene (reference sequence). Written as DNA, the CDR3 is TGTGCCAGCAGTTGGACTAGCGGGAGTTACAATGAGCAGTTCTTC. Its protein is CASSWTSGSYNEQFF.

This clone was recorded a few times. V usage is TRBV5-1 and J usage is TRBJ2-1, with D tentatively TRBD2 (5 bases). In germline, CDR1 is SGHRS, CDR2 YFSETQ. This CDR3 comprises 16 residues. Trimming took 0 bases from V and 0 from J, leaving 10 bases between them. The DNA of the CDR3 is TGCGCCAGCAGCTTGGTTGTAGCGTCCTCCTACAATGAGCAGTTCTTC. This gives the protein CASSLVVASSYNEQFF.

The rearrangement joins TRBV9 to TRBJ2-2; perhaps TRBD2 as D (7 bases). The CDR3 covers 13 residues. V dropped 10 bases and J dropped 7 bases, with 17 bases sitting between them. The V gene's germline CDR1 is SGDLS and CDR2 YYNGEE. The CDR3 sequence: CAGGAGPGGELFF. The CDR3 nucleotides are TGTGCCGGGGGGGCAGGGCCCGGCGGGGAGCTGTTTTTT.

The V call is TRBV19, the J call TRBJ1-2; TRBD1 matches at 8 bases. The trim removed 3 bases at V and 5 bases at J, leaving 8 bases unmatched. Germline lookup yields CDR1 LNHDA and CDR2 SQIVND (reference sequence). The CDR3 has 15 amino acids. CDR3 loop: CASSMETGVGYGYTF. The CDR3 region has the DNA TGTGCCAGTAGTATGGAGACAGGGGTTGGGTATGGCTACACCTTC.

V usage is TRBV5-1 and J usage is TRBJ1-1, with 10 positions matching TRBD1. The CDR3 loop spans 15 amino acids. CDR1 and CDR2 from the germline V gene are SGHRS and YFSETQ. V trimming: 4 bases; J trimming: 5 bases; junction bases outside the gene matches: 8. This CDR3 is CASSTTGTGETEAFF. In DNA form, the CDR3 reads TGCGCCAGCAGCACGACCGGGACAGGGGAGACTGAAGCTTTCTTT.

Only one count was recorded for this clone. This chain links TRBV28 with TRBJ2-3, with TRBD1 identical over 10 bases. Germline-derived CDR1 and CDR2 are MDHEN and SYDVKM. V gave up 6 bases and J gave up 4 bases; unmatched junction bases: 7. The CDR3 is 15 residues long. The chain's CDR3 is CASSFYGQGADTQYF. CDR3 DNA: TGTGCCAGCAGCTTTTACGGACAGGGGGCAGATACGCAGTATTTT.

A few counts support this clone. The V call is TRBV5-8, the J call TRBJ1-4; D remains unclear. V was pared by 2 bases and J by 3 bases, with 11 bases between. The germline CDR1 and CDR2 sequences are SGHTS and YDEGEE. The CDR3 loop spans 15 amino acids. As DNA, the CDR3 is TGTGCCAGCAGCTTTTCTGGTCAGTCTAATGAAAAACTGTTTTTT. Translating it yields CASSFSGQSNEKLFF.

The chain uses TRBV4-3 and TRBJ1-2; D not certain. The V and J ends lost 0 bases and 3 bases respectively, with 11 bases between them. Germline V lookup: CDR1 LGHNA, CDR2 YSLEER. The CDR3 has 15 amino acids. The chain's CDR3 is CASSQEFLFDYGYTF. The CDR3, as DNA: TGCGCCAGCAGCCAAGAGTTTTTATTCGACTATGGCTACACCTTC.

V and J are TRBV24-1 and TRBJ2-4; D is undetermined. The CDR3 contains 12 residues. From germline, CDR1 is KGHDR and CDR2 SFDVKD. Trimming pared 1 base from V and 6 bases from J, leaving 3 bases between. The CDR3 protein is CATSDFRNIQYF. In nucleotides, the CDR3 is TGTGCCACCAGTGATTTCAGAAACATTCAGTACTTC.

The chain joins TRBV7-8 to TRBJ1-4, with 10 bases that match TRBD1. The CDR3 has 14 amino acids. V gave up 4 bases and J gave up 6 bases; unmatched junction bases: 2. CDR1 SGHVS and CDR2 FQNEAQ come from the germline V gene. In DNA form, the CDR3 reads TGTGCCAGCAGCTCGACAGGGGGCTATGAAAAACTGTTTTTT. As protein: CASSSTGGYEKLFF.